Listed below are T cell receptor beta chains from one sample, sequenced in a study of shared clonotypes between healthy human individuals. The protocol was immunoSEQ multiplex PCR, while the TCRdb copy is restricted to in-frame clones and leaves out a portion. The sample yields about 2 million clones, about 95% seen once. Sample: naive CD8+ T cells sorted from blood. The receptors come from a man in his late teens or twenties in good health. CDR3s include the opening cysteine and the closing phenylalanine or tryptophan. The D gene is left open where the match is weak. Clone sizes are given selectively: once, few, many, or a class where the clone is expanded.

abundance: .
v_gene: TRBV30
j_gene: TRBJ2-1
d_gene: .
CDR3nt: TGTGCCTGGAGCGGGAGCTCCTACAATGAGCAGTTCTTC
CDR3aa: CAWSGSSYNEQFF

abundance: .
v_gene: TRBV28
j_gene: TRBJ1-2
d_gene: .
CDR3nt: TGTGCCAGCAGTTTTAGACGGATAGATGGCTACACCTTC
CDR3aa: CASSFRRIDGYTF

abundance: .
v_gene: TRBV28
j_gene: TRBJ1-1
d_gene: .
CDR3nt: TGTGCCAGCAGTTTGGCTTTGAACACTGAAGCTTTCTTT
CDR3aa: CASSLALNTEAFF

abundance: .
v_gene: TRBV7-9
j_gene: TRBJ2-7
d_gene: TRBD2
CDR3nt: TGTGCCAGCAGCTTAGCCTCCGGGACTAGAGTCTACGAGCAGTACTTC
CDR3aa: CASSLASGTRVYEQYF

abundance: .
v_gene: TRBV10-2
j_gene: TRBJ2-5
d_gene: .
CDR3nt: TGCGCCAGCAGTGACGGAGAGACCCAGTACTTC
CDR3aa: CASSDGETQYF

abundance: once
v_gene: TRBV29-1
j_gene: TRBJ1-6
d_gene: TRBD1
CDR3nt: TGCAGCGTAAGATGGGACAGCAATTCACCCCTCCACTTT
CDR3aa: CSVRWDSNSPLHF

abundance: .
v_gene: TRBV5-6
j_gene: TRBJ2-7
d_gene: .
CDR3nt: TGTGCCAGCGCGCTGGGCTACGAGCAGTACTTC
CDR3aa: CASALGYEQYF

abundance: .
v_gene: TRBV5-8
j_gene: TRBJ2-2
d_gene: .
CDR3nt: TGTGCCAGCAGCTTCCCGAACACCGGGGAGCTGTTTTTT
CDR3aa: CASSFPNTGELFF

abundance: once
v_gene: TRBV29-1
j_gene: TRBJ1-3
d_gene: .
CDR3nt: TGCAGCGGAACCGGAACAGGGCTCGGAAACACCATATATTTT
CDR3aa: CSGTGTGLGNTIYF

abundance: .
v_gene: TRBV5-6
j_gene: TRBJ2-7
d_gene: .
CDR3nt: TGTGCCAGCAGCTTGGTGTCAGGGAGGGAGCAGTACTTC
CDR3aa: CASSLVSGREQYF

abundance: few
v_gene: TRBV9
j_gene: TRBJ1-1
d_gene: .
CDR3nt: TGTGCCAGCAGCGCCGGAGGGGGCACTGAAGCTTTCTTT
CDR3aa: CASSAGGGTEAFF

abundance: once
v_gene: TRBV7-6
j_gene: TRBJ2-1
d_gene: TRBD2
CDR3nt: TGTGCCAGCAGCTCCACCCTTAGCGGGGGGCCCAATGAGCAGTTCTTC
CDR3aa: CASSSTLSGGPNEQFF

abundance: .
v_gene: TRBV10-3
j_gene: TRBJ2-7
d_gene: TRBD1
CDR3nt: TGTGCCACCATGACAGGGGGATCCTACGAGCAGTACTTC
CDR3aa: CATMTGGSYEQYF

abundance: .
v_gene: TRBV30
j_gene: TRBJ1-2
d_gene: TRBD1
CDR3nt: TGTGCCAGATATCCCGGGACAGGATTCTATGGCTACACCTTC
CDR3aa: CARYPGTGFYGYTF

abundance: .
v_gene: TRBV28
j_gene: TRBJ1-6
d_gene: TRBD1
CDR3nt: TGTGCCAGCAGTTTATTCGGGACAGGGGGGATTTCACCCCTCCACTTT
CDR3aa: CASSLFGTGGISPLHF

abundance: .
v_gene: TRBV7-9
j_gene: TRBJ1-4
d_gene: TRBD1
CDR3nt: TGTGCCAGCAGCTTATCCCTGACAGGGGATAATGAAAAACTGTTTTTT
CDR3aa: CASSLSLTGDNEKLFF

abundance: .
v_gene: TRBV6-5
j_gene: TRBJ2-1
d_gene: TRBD2
CDR3nt: TGTGCCAGCAGGCCGTCTAGCGGGGGGGCCAATGAGCAGTTCTTC
CDR3aa: CASRPSSGGANEQFF

abundance: .
v_gene: TRBV5-1
j_gene: TRBJ1-1
d_gene: .
CDR3nt: TGCGCCAGCAAATCGGCTCGGGGGCTCACTGAAGCTTTCTTT
CDR3aa: CASKSARGLTEAFF

abundance: .
v_gene: TRBV12-5
j_gene: TRBJ1-4
d_gene: TRBD1
CDR3nt: TGTGCTAGTGGTTGCCGACAGGGCAAGTCAACTAATGAAAAACTGTTTTTT
CDR3aa: CASGCRQGKSTNEKLFF

abundance: .
v_gene: TRBV13
j_gene: TRBJ1-1
d_gene: .
CDR3nt: TGTGCCAGCAGCCCCCAGGGGCAGGGTGGCACTGAAGCTTTCTTT
CDR3aa: CASSPQGQGGTEAFF

abundance: .
v_gene: TRBV5-8
j_gene: TRBJ2-5
d_gene: TRBD2
CDR3nt: TGTGCCAGCATCGTGGGAACTAGCGGGAGTGGTAAAGAGACCCAGTACTTC
CDR3aa: CASIVGTSGSGKETQYF

abundance: .
v_gene: TRBV7-6
j_gene: TRBJ2-7
d_gene: .
CDR3nt: TGTGCCAGCAGCTTACAACAGGGCGGCTACGAGCAGTACTTC
CDR3aa: CASSLQQGGYEQYF

abundance: .
v_gene: TRBV12-5
j_gene: TRBJ1-2
d_gene: .
CDR3nt: TGTGCTAGTGGCCAAAACCCCGGGCTGAACTATGGCTACACCTTC
CDR3aa: CASGQNPGLNYGYTF

abundance: .
v_gene: TRBV9
j_gene: TRBJ1-1
d_gene: .
CDR3nt: TGTGCCAGCAGCGAAGGAGTAGGAACTGAAGCTTTCTTT
CDR3aa: CASSEGVGTEAFF

abundance: .
v_gene: TRBV12-5
j_gene: TRBJ2-7
d_gene: TRBD1
CDR3nt: TGTGCTAGTGGGGGTGGGACAGGGGATCCCTACGAGCAGTACTTC
CDR3aa: CASGGGTGDPYEQYF

abundance: .
v_gene: TRBV7-9
j_gene: TRBJ2-7
d_gene: .
CDR3nt: TGTGCCAGCAGCTTACTGGGCGGCTACGAGCAGTACTTC
CDR3aa: CASSLLGGYEQYF

abundance: .
v_gene: TRBV4-1
j_gene: TRBJ1-6
d_gene: TRBD1
CDR3nt: TGCGCCAGCAGGGATGGGGACAGGGCTTATAATTCACCCCTCCACTTT
CDR3aa: CASRDGDRAYNSPLHF

abundance: .
v_gene: TRBV6-1
j_gene: TRBJ1-2
d_gene: .
CDR3nt: TGTGCCAGCAGTGAAGGTTTCGGGGGAGTGAACTATGGCTACACCTTC
CDR3aa: CASSEGFGGVNYGYTF

abundance: .
v_gene: TRBV27
j_gene: TRBJ2-2
d_gene: TRBD2
CDR3nt: TGTGCCAGCAGTTCTTCTAGCGGGGGGGCTTACACCGGGGAGCTGTTTTTT
CDR3aa: CASSSSSGGAYTGELFF

abundance: .
v_gene: TRBV6-5
j_gene: TRBJ2-1
d_gene: .
CDR3nt: TGTGCCAGCAGACCACGGGCCTTGAGGGATGAGCAGTTCTTC
CDR3aa: CASRPRALRDEQFF

abundance: .
v_gene: TRBV11-2
j_gene: TRBJ2-2
d_gene: .
CDR3nt: TGTGCCAGCAGCTTAGTTGGCGGGGAGCTGTTTTTT
CDR3aa: CASSLVGGELFF

abundance: .
v_gene: TRBV25-1
j_gene: TRBJ2-2
d_gene: .
CDR3nt: TGTGCCAGCAGTTACACCGGGGAGCTGTTTTTT
CDR3aa: CASSYTGELFF

abundance: .
v_gene: TRBV11-2
j_gene: TRBJ2-3
d_gene: .
CDR3nt: TGTGCCAGCAGCTTAGGCGAAGATACGCAGTATTTT
CDR3aa: CASSLGEDTQYF

abundance: .
v_gene: TRBV6-5
j_gene: TRBJ2-5
d_gene: .
CDR3nt: TGTGCCAGCAGTTACTTTACGGGGACGGAGACCCAGTACTTC
CDR3aa: CASSYFTGTETQYF

abundance: .
v_gene: TRBV6-5
j_gene: TRBJ1-6
d_gene: TRBD1
CDR3nt: TGTGCCAGCAGTGGACAGGGGCATAATTCACCCCTCCACTTT
CDR3aa: CASSGQGHNSPLHF

abundance: .
v_gene: TRBV27
j_gene: TRBJ2-5
d_gene: .
CDR3nt: TGTGCCAGCAGTTTCATCGGCGAAGAGACCCAGTACTTC
CDR3aa: CASSFIGEETQYF

abundance: .
v_gene: TRBV15
j_gene: TRBJ1-3
d_gene: .
CDR3nt: TGTGCCACCAGCCGTAGGGGGGCGGAGGGAAACACCATATATTTT
CDR3aa: CATSRRGAEGNTIYF

abundance: .
v_gene: TRBV7-2
j_gene: TRBJ2-7
d_gene: TRBD1
CDR3nt: TGTGCCAGCAGCAGTCGGGACAGGGCTTACGAGCAGTACTTC
CDR3aa: CASSSRDRAYEQYF

abundance: .
v_gene: TRBV19
j_gene: TRBJ2-3
d_gene: .
CDR3nt: TGTGCCAGTAGTACTTTGAGCACAGATACGCAGTATTTT
CDR3aa: CASSTLSTDTQYF